Listed below are T cell receptor beta chains from one sample, sequenced in a study of blood T cell repertoires in COVID-19. TCRdb's copy holds only in-frame clones and misses some; the assay was immunoSEQ multiplex PCR. Among 200,000 to 250,000 clones listed, 85% to 90% were seen once. Sequencing used peripheral blood. These receptors originate from a man aged 55-75 years with acute or convalescent COVID-19. Both conserved end residues are part of each CDR3. A D gene is named only where the DNA matches it firmly. A row's size may be missing; if present it is once, few, many or a size class.

j_call	clone_size	v_call	d_call	cdr3_aa	cdr3_nt
TRBJ2-2	NA	TRBV9	TRBD2	CASGRGANTGELFF	TGTGCCAGCGGCCGGGGGGCGAACACCGGGGAGCTGTTTTTT
TRBJ2-6	NA	TRBV7-9	TRBD1	CASSLGNRGRSPGANVLTF	TGTGCCAGCAGCTTAGGAAACAGGGGGCGGTCGCCTGGGGCCAACGTCCTGACTTTC
TRBJ1-1	NA	TRBV6-4	NA	CASSVGPGTEAFF	TGTGCCAGCAGTGTGGGCCCCGGGACAGAAGCTTTCTTT
TRBJ2-5	NA	TRBV2	NA	CASRLTGSQETQYF	TGTGCCAGCAGGCTGACTGGCTCCCAAGAGACCCAGTACTTC
TRBJ2-1	once	TRBV9	NA	CASSVVGVEQFF	TGTGCCAGCAGCGTAGTAGGAGTGGAGCAGTTCTTC
TRBJ2-7	NA	TRBV7-9	TRBD1	CASSPGTGINEQYF	TGTGCCAGCAGCCCCGGGACAGGGATTAACGAGCAGTACTTC
TRBJ2-3	NA	TRBV5-1	NA	CASSLELGGGTDTQYF	TGCGCCAGCAGCTTGGAGCTGGGGGGAGGCACAGATACGCAGTATTTT
TRBJ2-2	once	TRBV7-2	TRBD1	CASSPWTGNTGELFF	TGTGCCAGCAGCCCCTGGACAGGGAACACCGGGGAGCTGTTTTTT
TRBJ1-1	NA	TRBV19	NA	CASSRRGEAFF	TGTGCCAGTAGTCGCCGCGGTGAAGCTTTCTTT
TRBJ2-3	NA	TRBV5-1	TRBD2	CASRRGSGDSTDTQYF	TGCGCCAGCCGCCGGGGCAGCGGGGATAGCACAGATACGCAGTATTTT
TRBJ2-7	NA	TRBV27	NA	CASSLMGPYEQYF	TGTGCCAGCAGTTTAATGGGCCCCTACGAGCAGTACTTC
TRBJ2-7	NA	TRBV5-4	NA	CASRVEQGSYEQYF	TGTGCCAGCAGGGTGGAGCAGGGCTCCTACGAGCAGTACTTC
TRBJ2-7	NA	TRBV19	NA	CASSMLGDEQYF	TGTGCCAGTAGTATGCTAGGGGACGAGCAGTACTTC
TRBJ1-1	NA	TRBV5-1	TRBD1	CASSRGTANTEAFF	TGCGCCAGCAGCCGGGGGACAGCAAACACTGAAGCTTTCTTT
TRBJ1-2	NA	TRBV9	TRBD1	CASSARGQGNYGYTF	TGTGCCAGCAGCGCAAGAGGACAGGGGAACTATGGCTACACCTTC
TRBJ2-3	NA	TRBV7-8	TRBD2	CASSLVPGTSGGHTDTQYF	TGTGCCAGCAGCTTAGTCCCCGGGACTAGCGGGGGGCACACAGATACGCAGTATTTT
TRBJ2-7	NA	TRBV10-3	NA	CAISEAGEQYF	TGTGCCATCAGTGAAGCGGGCGAGCAGTACTTC
TRBJ2-5	NA	TRBV9	TRBD1	CASSAGQGAGWQETQYF	TGTGCCAGCAGCGCGGGACAGGGGGCCGGTTGGCAAGAGACCCAGTACTTC
TRBJ2-5	NA	TRBV13	TRBD2	CASSPQRGGETQYF	TGTGCCAGCAGCCCACAGCGGGGGGGTGAGACCCAGTACTTC
TRBJ1-2	few	TRBV7-8	NA	CASSLGRTGGYTF	TGTGCCAGCAGCTTAGGGAGAACGGGGGGCTACACCTTC
TRBJ1-1	NA	TRBV5-1	TRBD1	CASSTTGANTEAFF	TGCGCCAGCAGCACAACAGGGGCGAACACTGAAGCTTTCTTT
TRBJ2-5	NA	TRBV28	NA	CASRPGFQETQYF	TGTGCCAGCAGGCCCGGGTTTCAAGAGACCCAGTACTTC
TRBJ1-2	NA	TRBV5-4	NA	CASSLGGLVYGYTF	TGTGCCAGCAGCCTGGGGGGGCTGGTCTACGGCTACACCTTC
TRBJ1-1	NA	TRBV2	TRBD1	CASSLQGTGTEAFF	TGTGCCAGCAGTTTACAGGGGACGGGGACTGAAGCTTTCTTT
TRBJ1-6	NA	TRBV3-1/TRBV3-2	NA	CASSQVAGGLYSPLHF	TGTGCCAGCAGCCAAGTCGCGGGAGGCCTCTATTCACCCCTCCACTTT
TRBJ1-3	NA	TRBV7-8	NA	CASSSSRAQRNTIYF	TGTGCCAGCAGCTCTAGTCGTGCTCAGAGGAACACCATATATTTT
TRBJ2-5	NA	TRBV3-1/TRBV3-2	TRBD2	CASSQASGGVTPETQYF	TGTGCCAGCAGCCAAGCTAGCGGGGGGGTAACACCCGAGACCCAGTACTTC
TRBJ2-7	NA	TRBV3-1/TRBV3-2	TRBD1	CASSPPDRAYEQYF	TGTGCCAGCAGCCCCCCCGACAGGGCCTACGAGCAGTACTTC
TRBJ1-5	NA	TRBV6-2/TRBV6-3	TRBD1	CASSYFYRQGADQPQHF	TGTGCCAGCAGTTACTTTTACCGACAGGGGGCGGATCAGCCCCAGCATTTT
TRBJ1-1	NA	TRBV19	NA	CASSTGQPGDTEAFF	TGTGCCAGTAGTACCGGACAGCCTGGAGACACTGAAGCTTTCTTT
TRBJ1-4	NA	TRBV3-1/TRBV3-2	TRBD1	CASSQKSGGGEKLFF	TGTGCCAGCAGCCAGAAATCAGGGGGAGGCGAAAAACTGTTTTTT
TRBJ1-6	NA	TRBV6-5	TRBD1	CASSYRQGDSSPLHF	TGTGCCAGCAGTTACCGGCAGGGGGACTCTTCACCCCTCCACTTT
TRBJ2-7	NA	TRBV21-1	NA	CASSKVREIHEQYF	TGTGCCAGCAGCAAAGTTAGAGAGATCCACGAGCAGTACTTC
TRBJ1-6	once	TRBV6-5	NA	CASSPAFGGSSPLHF	TGTGCCAGCAGCCCCGCCTTCGGGGGTAGTTCACCCCTCCACTTT
TRBJ2-2	NA	TRBV9	TRBD2	CASSVATGLAGGQNTGELFF	TGTGCCAGCAGCGTAGCCACGGGACTAGCGGGGGGGCAAAACACCGGGGAGCTGTTTTTT
TRBJ1-6	once	TRBV4-1	NA	CASSQDDGRVSTPLHF	TGCGCCAGCAGCCAAGATGATGGCAGGGTTTCGACACCCCTCCACTTT
TRBJ2-7	NA	TRBV10-3	TRBD1	CAITRDRESYEQYF	TGTGCCATCACCCGGGACAGGGAATCCTACGAGCAGTACTTC
TRBJ1-1	NA	TRBV28	NA	CASLPDRRNTEAFF	TGTGCCAGCCTGCCAGACAGGCGGAACACTGAAGCTTTCTTT
TRBJ1-5	NA	TRBV19	NA	CASSGREGNQPQHF	TGTGCCAGTAGTGGCAGGGAGGGCAATCAGCCCCAGCATTTT
TRBJ2-7	NA	TRBV11-3	NA	CASSLTSNSYEQYF	TGTGCCAGCAGCTTAACATCAAACTCCTACGAGCAGTACTTC
TRBJ1-2	once	TRBV7-8	TRBD1	CASSLAQGGTGGGGYTF	TGTGCCAGCAGCTTAGCGCAAGGCGGGACAGGGGGCGGCGGCTACACCTTC
TRBJ1-2	NA	TRBV9	TRBD1	CASSELTGGGGGYTF	TGTGCCAGCAGCGAATTGACAGGGGGCGGCGGTGGCTACACCTTC
TRBJ1-2	NA	TRBV6-6	NA	CASSYSTGQLHYGYTF	TGTGCCAGCAGTTACTCTACAGGACAGCTACACTATGGCTACACCTTC
TRBJ2-5	few	TRBV19	NA	CASSIVAGPEYQETQYF	TGTGCCAGTAGTATAGTGGCGGGACCCGAATACCAAGAGACCCAGTACTTC
TRBJ2-3	NA	TRBV7-6	TRBD1	CASSPTTGRSTDTQYF	TGTGCCAGCAGCCCGACGACAGGGAGAAGCACAGATACGCAGTATTTT